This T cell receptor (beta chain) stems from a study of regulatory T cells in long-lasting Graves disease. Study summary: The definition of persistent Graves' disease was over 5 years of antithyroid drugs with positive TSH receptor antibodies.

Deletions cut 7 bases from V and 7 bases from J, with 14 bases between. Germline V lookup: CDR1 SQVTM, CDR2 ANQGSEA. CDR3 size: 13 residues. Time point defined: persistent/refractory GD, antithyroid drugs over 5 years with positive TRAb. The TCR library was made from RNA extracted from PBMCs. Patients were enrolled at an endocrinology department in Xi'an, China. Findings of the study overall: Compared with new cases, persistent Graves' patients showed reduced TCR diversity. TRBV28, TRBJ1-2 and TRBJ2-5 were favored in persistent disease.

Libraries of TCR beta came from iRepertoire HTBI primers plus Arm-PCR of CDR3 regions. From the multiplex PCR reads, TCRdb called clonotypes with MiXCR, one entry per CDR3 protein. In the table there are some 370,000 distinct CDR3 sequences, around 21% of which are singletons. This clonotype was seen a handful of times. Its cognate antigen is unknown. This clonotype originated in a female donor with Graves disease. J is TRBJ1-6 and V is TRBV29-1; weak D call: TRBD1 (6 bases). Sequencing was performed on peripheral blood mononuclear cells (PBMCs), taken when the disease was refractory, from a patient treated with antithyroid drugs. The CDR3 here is CSAGDGTNSPLHF. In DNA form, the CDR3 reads TGCAGCGCTGGGGACGGGACAAATTCACCCCTCCACTTT.